This TCR beta chain was recorded in a study of cytomegalovirus exposure and HLA in healthy donors. At the level of the study: Researchers previously reported finding fewer than 140 million unique TCR beta sequences from approximately 190 million T cells. Whole-study findings and limits: Later on, an analysis showed TCR association rates differing by HLA locus, with DRB1 the most and HLA-C the fewest. One cluster of highly shared sequence variants probably arose as a sequencing artifact.

This clone appeared a few times. Its antigen remains unidentified. In the PCR, 60 Vbeta and 13 Jbeta primers were used. Original methodology: There were 80 million or so unique TCR beta chains by a later count, and around 10 million of them were shared. Here immunoSEQ multiplex PCR was the method, and the copy in TCRdb shows in-frame clones only, minus some. That table furnishes V, J and clone size, whereas the DNA furnished D and trimming. The table records 160,000 or so clones, around four fifths of them present only once. Trimming cost V 7 bases and J 7 bases; bases outside gene matches: 3. The CDR3 is 12 amino acids. Germline V gene lookup returns CDR1 LNHDA and CDR2 SQIVND (reference sequence).

The sample taken for sequencing was PBMCs. The J gene is TRBJ1-2, the V gene TRBV19; 10 positions agree with TRBD1. This receptor was obtained from a woman between 18 and 29 years old in good health and CMV-seronegative. This CDR3 reads CASNRDRGGYTF. The DNA for the CDR3 is TGTGCCAGTAATCGGGACAGGGGTGGCTACACCTTC.